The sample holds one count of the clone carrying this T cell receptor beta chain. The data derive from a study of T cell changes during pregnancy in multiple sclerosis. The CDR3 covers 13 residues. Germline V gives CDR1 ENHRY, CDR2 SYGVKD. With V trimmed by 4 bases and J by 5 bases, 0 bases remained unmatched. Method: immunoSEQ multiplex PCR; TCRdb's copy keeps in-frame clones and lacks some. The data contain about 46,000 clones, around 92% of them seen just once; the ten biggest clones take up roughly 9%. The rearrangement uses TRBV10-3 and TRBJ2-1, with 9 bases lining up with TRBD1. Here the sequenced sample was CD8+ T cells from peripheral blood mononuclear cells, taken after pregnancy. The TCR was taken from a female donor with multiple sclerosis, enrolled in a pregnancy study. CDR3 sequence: CAISGDRDNEQFF. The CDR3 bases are TGTGCCATCAGTGGGGACAGGGACAATGAGCAGTTCTTC.